This passage covers 25 T cell receptor beta chains from one sample sequenced in a study of Ad26.COV2.S vaccination and SARS-CoV-2 variants. The table came from immunoSEQ multiplex PCR; TCRdb's copy has only in-frame clones and leaves some out. Here the sample spans 300,000 to 400,000 clones, approximately 87% being singletons. Treatment: roughly 20 received Ad26.COV2.S at low or high dose, single or two shots; 5 received placebo; per-sample allocation not given. Following the first vaccine or placebo injection, samples were taken on day 63. The sequenced sample was peripheral blood, obtained in a trial of Ad26.COV2.S vaccine versus placebo. The receptor source for this set is a person between 18 and 60 years old who received the Ad26.COV2.S COVID-19 vaccine or a placebo.

The chain is built from TRBV15 and TRBJ2-5, with TRBD2 identical over 9 bases. V lost 3 bases to trimming and J lost 1 base; unmatched junction nucleotides: 3. Germline CDR1 LNHNV, CDR2 YYDKDF (reference sequence). This CDR3 is built from 15 residues. CDR3 in amino acids: CATSSLAGAQETQYF. The DNA of the CDR3 is TGTGCCACCAGCAGTTTAGCGGGGGCCCAAGAGACCCAGTACTTC.

This rearrangement joins TRBV7-6 to TRBJ1-6; the D is unclear. In germline, CDR1 is SGHVS, CDR2 FNYEAQ. V lost 2 bases and J 9 bases, leaving 11 bases between the germline ends. The CDR3 length is 14 residues. CDR3 amino acids: CASSLWNLASPLHF. The DNA of the CDR3 is TGTGCCAGCAGCTTATGGAATTTGGCTTCACCCCTCCACTTT.

V and J are TRBV4-2 and TRBJ1-1, with a weak D call TRBD1 (5 bases). Germline lookup yields CDR1 LGHNA and CDR2 YNFKEQ. This CDR3 contains 14 residues. Trimming took 0 bases from V and 6 from J, leaving 11 bases between them. The CDR3 region is CASSQEAGQPEAFF. In nucleotides, the CDR3 is TGTGCCAGCAGCCAAGAGGCAGGGCAGCCTGAAGCTTTCTTT.

This chain uses TRBV11-2 with TRBJ2-7, with D hard to call. The CDR3 is 14 residues long. Germline CDR1 and CDR2: SGHAT and FQNNGV. V dropped 4 bases and J dropped 2 bases, with 12 bases sitting between them. The CDR3 DNA follows: TGTGCCAGCAGCTCTTGGACGGCCACCTACGAGCAGTACTTC. This encodes CASSSWTATYEQYF. The full variable domain, its missing parts supplied by reference TRBV11-2 and TRBJ2-7, is EAGVAQSPRYKIIEKRQSVAFWCNPISGHATLYWYQQILGQGPKLLIQFQNNGVVDDSQLPKDRFSAERLKGVDSTLKIQPAKLEDSAVYLCASSSWTATYEQYFGPGTRLTVT.

This clone was detected once. The chain couples TRBV12-3 or TRBV12-4 to TRBJ1-2; D remains unclear. The CDR3 runs to 13 residues. V lost 6 bases and J lost 4, with 12 bases in between. The CDR3 bases are TGTGCCAGCAGCGACACCCTTGCCTATGGCTACACCTTC. The encoded protein is CASSDTLAYGYTF.

The chain links TRBV7-9 to TRBJ2-1, with 7 bases fitting TRBD1. V lost 5 bases and J lost 2; bases outside the gene matches: 9. There are 16 residues in the CDR3. Germline V gene data show CDR1 as SEHNR and CDR2 as FQNEAQ (reference sequence). The CDR3 loop reads CASSQYRGTTYNEQFF. CDR3 nucleotide sequence: TGTGCCAGCAGCCAATACAGGGGCACCACCTACAATGAGCAGTTCTTC.

The rearrangement joins TRBV6-5 to TRBJ1-1; the D is unclear. Germline values: CDR1 MNHEY, CDR2 SVGAGI. V gave up 4 bases and J gave up 10 bases, with 10 bases separating them. CDR3 length: 11 amino acids. The CDR3 is CASSSYVRAFF. DNA for the CDR3: TGTGCCAGCAGTTCATATGTTAGAGCTTTCTTT.

V gene TRBV9 combines with J gene TRBJ2-1; the match to TRBD2 covers 10 bases. The CDR3 extends over 14 amino acids. V dropped 0 bases and J dropped 12; count of bases not matched to a gene: 6. Germline V gives CDR1 SGDLS, CDR2 YYNGEE. CDR3 in amino acids: CASSVGGLAGAQFF. In DNA form, the CDR3 reads TGTGCCAGCAGCGTAGGGGGTCTAGCGGGGGCGCAGTTCTTC. Drawing the rest from reference TRBV9 and TRBJ2-1, the complete variable domain is DSGVTQTPKHLITATGQRVTLRCSPRSGDLSVYWYQQSLDQGLQFLIQYYNGEERAKGNILERFSAQQFPDLHSELNLSSLELGDSALYFCASSVGGLAGAQFFGPGTRLTVL.

CDR3 DNA: TGTGCCTCCACTGGCGCAGGGGATGGCTACACCTTC. Translated: CASTGAGDGYTF. J is TRBJ1-2 and V is TRBV6-5; tentatively, D is TRBD1 (6 bases). Germline values: CDR1 MNHEY, CDR2 SVGAGI. The ends were cut back, 11 bases at V and 6 bases at J, with 16 bases in the middle. This CDR3 has 12 amino acids.

The chain combines TRBV7-8 with TRBJ1-1, with TRBD1 matching 10 bases. With V trimmed by 2 bases and J by 4 bases, 4 bases remained unmatched. This CDR3 spans 15 amino acids. Germline-derived CDR1 and CDR2 are SGHVS and FQNEAQ. CDR3 sequence: CASSLIRTGGTEAFF. CDR3 in DNA: TGTGCCAGCAGCTTAATTAGGACAGGGGGCACTGAAGCTTTCTTT.

The V and J genes are TRBV18 and TRBJ1-2, with D perhaps TRBD1 (5 bases). The germline gives CDR1 KGHSH, CDR2 LQKENI. The germline V and J ends were trimmed by 5 bases and 10 bases, with 11 bases remaining between them. This CDR3 is built from 11 residues. The CDR3 sequence is CASSSGTSYTF. The CDR3 nucleotides read TGTGCCAGCTCATCGGGGACCTCCTACACCTTC.

V is TRBV7-9 and J is TRBJ2-2; D is ambiguous. The CDR3 runs to 14 residues. CDR1 and CDR2 from the germline V gene are SEHNR and FQNEAQ (reference sequence). V lost 0 bases and J 7 bases, leaving 9 bases between the germline ends. CDR3 region: CASSLAQIIGELFF. Here the CDR3 DNA reads TGTGCCAGCAGCTTAGCCCAGATAATCGGGGAGCTGTTTTTT.

J is TRBJ2-5 and V is TRBV7-2; D gene unclear. This CDR3 has 13 amino acids. The V and J ends lost 5 bases and 5 bases respectively, with 12 bases between them. Germline V gene data show CDR1 as SGHTA and CDR2 as FQGNSA. CDR3 loop: CASSPISFETQYF. As DNA, the CDR3 is TGTGCCAGCAGCCCGATAAGTTTTGAGACCCAGTACTTC.

The chain carries TRBV4-1 and TRBJ1-2; no firm D call. This CDR3 comprises 13 residues. Trimming removed 2 bases from V and 3 bases from J, with 7 bases in between. Germline V gene data show CDR1 as MGHRA and CDR2 as YSYEKL. Here the CDR3 reads CASSQNRDYGYTF. As DNA, the CDR3 is TGCGCCAGCAGCCAAAACCGTGACTATGGCTACACCTTC.

The V gene is TRBV5-4, the J gene TRBJ1-1; D call uncertain. This CDR3 spans 16 amino acids. V shed 0 bases and J shed 0 bases, with 12 bases lying between them. The germline gives CDR1 SGHNT, CDR2 YYREEE (reference sequence). The CDR3 is CASSLGGEEMNTEAFF. For the CDR3, the DNA is TGTGCCAGCAGCTTGGGAGGCGAGGAAATGAACACTGAAGCTTTCTTT.

Concerning this clone itself: Distinct nucleotide sequences in the sample also encode this CDR3. The rearrangement joins TRBV12-3 or TRBV12-4 to TRBJ1-2; D gene uncertain. Trimming left V 5 bases short and J 5 bases short, with 3 bases between. This CDR3 is 10 amino acids long. The CDR3 DNA follows: TGTGCCAGCAGTCTTTATGGCTACACCTTC. The encoded protein is CASSLYGYTF.

The chain employs TRBV9 and TRBJ2-5, with D possibly being TRBD2 (5 bases). This CDR3 comprises 14 residues. V lost 0 bases to trimming and J lost 1 base, with 7 bases between them. Germline values: CDR1 SGDLS, CDR2 YYNGEE. The DNA of the CDR3 is TGTGCCAGCAGCGTAGAGACTATCCAAGAGACCCAGTACTTC. This encodes CASSVETIQETQYF.

The chain joins TRBV4-3 to TRBJ1-2; 9 nucleotides line up with TRBD1. From germline, CDR1 is LGHNA and CDR2 YSLEER. The trim removed 4 bases at V and 0 bases at J, leaving 9 bases unmatched. The CDR3 is 17 amino acids. CDR3 loop: CASSPGTGWGPNYGYTF. The DNA of the CDR3 is TGCGCCAGCAGCCCTGGGACAGGGTGGGGCCCTAACTATGGCTACACCTTC.

This rearrangement joins TRBV7-8 to TRBJ1-3; D remains ambiguous. The ends were cut back, 1 base at V and 0 bases at J, with 7 bases in the middle. Looked up from germline, CDR1 is SGHVS and CDR2 is FQNEAQ. The CDR3 length is 15 residues. DNA of the CDR3: TGTGCCAGCAGCTTAGTGGCGGACTCTGGAAACACCATATATTTT. The encoded protein is CASSLVADSGNTIYF.

The gene calls are TRBV12-3 or TRBV12-4 and TRBJ2-2, with D uncertain. The CDR3 has 13 amino acids. V dropped 5 bases and J dropped 4 bases, with 8 bases sitting between them. The CDR3 spells CASSQAFTGELFF. The CDR3 bases are TGTGCCAGCAGTCAGGCTTTCACCGGGGAGCTGTTTTTT.

CDR3 sequence: CASRKGVGQGDTEAFF. In DNA form, the CDR3 reads TGTGCCAGTAGGAAAGGGGTTGGACAGGGGGATACTGAAGCTTTCTTT. V gene TRBV19 combines with J gene TRBJ1-1; 10 nucleotides match TRBD1. V gave up 6 bases and J gave up 5 bases; unmatched junction bases: 12. Germline CDR1 and CDR2: LNHDA and SQIVND (reference sequence). The CDR3 extends over 16 amino acids.

As regards this clone: The identical CDR3 is also encoded by other nucleotide sequences in the sample. The chain uses TRBV7-2 and TRBJ2-2; D is ambiguous. Germline V gene data show CDR1 as SGHTA and CDR2 as FQGNSA. The CDR3 spans 14 residues. V was shortened by 2 bases and J by 5 bases, with 9 bases between the two germline ends. As DNA, the CDR3 is TGTGCCAGCAGCTTATCCTTGGGGACCGGGGAGCTGTTTTTT. Protein sequence: CASSLSLGTGELFF. The whole variable domain, filled in from reference TRBV7-2 and TRBJ2-2, reads GAGVSQSPSNKVTEKGKDVELRCDPISGHTALYWYRQSLGQGLEFLIYFQGNSAPDKSGLPSDRFSAERTGGSVSTLTIQRTQQEDSAVYLCASSLSLGTGELFFGEGSRLTVL.

This clone appeared once. The J gene is TRBJ1-5, the V gene TRBV6-2 or TRBV6-3; D unclear. This CDR3 is 15 amino acids long. Per the germline V gene, CDR1 is MNHEY and CDR2 is SVGEGT. V was cut by 2 bases and J by 0 bases, with 8 bases left in between. The CDR3 reads CASSYARLSNQPQHF. The DNA for the CDR3 is TGTGCCAGCAGTTACGCCAGACTTAGCAATCAGCCCCAGCATTTT.

As for this clone: Other DNA sequences within the sample encode an identical CDR3. The V call is TRBV7-2, the J call TRBJ2-3; D is ambiguous. Looked up from germline, CDR1 is SGHTA and CDR2 is FQGNSA. The CDR3 has 11 residues. Between the trimmed V and J ends, which lost 4 bases and 6 bases, there was a span of 5 bases. The CDR3 DNA follows: TGTGCCAGCAGCTCCACGGATACGCAGTATTTT. Translated, it gives CASSSTDTQYF.

V usage is TRBV19 and J usage is TRBJ1-1, with 8 positions matching TRBD1. V was clipped by 9 bases and J by 4 bases; unmatched bases: 10. The CDR3 is 14 amino acids. Germline CDR1 is LNHDA and CDR2 is SQIVND (reference sequence). The CDR3 spells CASNPGQGFTEAFF. The CDR3 nucleotides are TGTGCCAGCAACCCCGGACAGGGCTTCACTGAAGCTTTCTTT. The whole variable domain, filled in from reference TRBV19 and TRBJ1-1, reads DGGITQSPKYLFRKEGQNVTLSCEQNLNHDAMYWYRQDPGQGLRLIYYSQIVNDFQKGDIAEGYSVSREKKESFPLTVTSAQKNPTAFYLCASNPGQGFTEAFFGQGTRLTVV.